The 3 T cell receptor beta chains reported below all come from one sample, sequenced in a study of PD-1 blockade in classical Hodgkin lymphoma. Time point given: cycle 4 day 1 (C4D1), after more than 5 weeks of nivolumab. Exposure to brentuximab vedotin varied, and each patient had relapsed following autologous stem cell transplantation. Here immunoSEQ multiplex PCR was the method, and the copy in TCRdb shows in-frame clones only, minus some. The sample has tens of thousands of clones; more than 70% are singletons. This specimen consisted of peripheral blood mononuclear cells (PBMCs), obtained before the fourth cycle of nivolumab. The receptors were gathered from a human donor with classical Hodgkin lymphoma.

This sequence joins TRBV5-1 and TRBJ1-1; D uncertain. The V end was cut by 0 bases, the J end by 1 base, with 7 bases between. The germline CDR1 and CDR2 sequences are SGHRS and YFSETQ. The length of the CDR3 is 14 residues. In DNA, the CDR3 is TGCGCCAGCAGCTTGGGGGATTCGAACACTGAAGCTTTCTTT. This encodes CASSLGDSNTEAFF.

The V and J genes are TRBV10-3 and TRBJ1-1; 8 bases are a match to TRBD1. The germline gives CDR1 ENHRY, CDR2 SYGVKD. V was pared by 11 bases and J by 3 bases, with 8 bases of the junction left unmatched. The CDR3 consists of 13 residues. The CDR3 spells CAGRTGQDTEAFF. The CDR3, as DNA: TGTGCCGGCAGGACAGGGCAGGACACTGAAGCTTTCTTT.

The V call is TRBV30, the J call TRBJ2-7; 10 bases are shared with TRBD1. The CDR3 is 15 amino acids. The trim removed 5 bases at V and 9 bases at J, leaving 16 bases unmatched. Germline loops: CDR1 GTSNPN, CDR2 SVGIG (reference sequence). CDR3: CAWAGPGQGLSGQYF. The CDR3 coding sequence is TGTGCCTGGGCGGGTCCGGGACAGGGGTTGTCTGGGCAGTACTTC.